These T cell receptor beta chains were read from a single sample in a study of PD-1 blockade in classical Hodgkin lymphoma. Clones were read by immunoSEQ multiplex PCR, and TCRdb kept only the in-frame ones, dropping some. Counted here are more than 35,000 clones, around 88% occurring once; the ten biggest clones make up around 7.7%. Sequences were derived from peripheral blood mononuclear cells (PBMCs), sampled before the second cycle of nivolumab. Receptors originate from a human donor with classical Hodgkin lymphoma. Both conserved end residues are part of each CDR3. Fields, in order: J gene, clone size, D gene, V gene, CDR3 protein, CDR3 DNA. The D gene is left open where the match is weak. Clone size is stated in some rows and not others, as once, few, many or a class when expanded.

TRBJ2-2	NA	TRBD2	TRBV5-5	CASSLGLLAFSSNTGELFF	TGTGCCAGCAGCTTGGGTCTACTAGCGTTCAGTTCGAACACCGGGGAGCTGTTTTTT
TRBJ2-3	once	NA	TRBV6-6	CASSYPGGAADTQYF	TGTGCCAGCAGTTATCCTGGGGGCGCTGCAGATACGCAGTATTTT
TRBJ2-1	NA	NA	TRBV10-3	CATSDSYEQFF	TGTGCCACCAGTGACAGCTATGAGCAGTTCTTC
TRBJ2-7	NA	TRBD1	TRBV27	CASSLSMGQHPSYEQYF	TGTGCCAGCAGTTTATCGATGGGACAGCATCCTTCCTACGAGCAGTACTTC
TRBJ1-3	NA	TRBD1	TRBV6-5	CASSYAGTGETQLF	TGTGCCAGCAGTTACGCCGGGACAGGTGAAACGCAACTTTTT
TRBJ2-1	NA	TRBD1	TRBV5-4	CASSSSSSTGGDEQFF	TGTGCCAGCAGCTCCTCATCATCGACAGGGGGTGATGAGCAGTTCTTC
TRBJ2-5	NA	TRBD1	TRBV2	CALGQGGETQYF	TGTGCCTTAGGACAGGGGGGAGAGACCCAGTACTTC
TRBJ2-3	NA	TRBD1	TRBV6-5	CASSYIPDRADTQYF	TGTGCCAGCAGTTATATCCCCGACAGGGCAGATACGCAGTATTTT
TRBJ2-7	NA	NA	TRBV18	CASSPPDLRGQYF	TGTGCCAGCTCACCACCGGATCTACGAGGGCAGTACTTC
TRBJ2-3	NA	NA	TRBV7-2	CASSLTVSGPTDTQYF	TGTGCCAGCAGCTTAACGGTTAGCGGCCCCACAGATACGCAGTATTTT